This is a list of T cell receptor beta chains from one sample in a study of blood T cell repertoires in COVID-19. Assay: immunoSEQ multiplex PCR; the TCRdb copy retains only in-frame clones and omits some. The repertoire has 190,000 or so clones, around four fifths of them found once; the top ten carry approximately 0.99%. Sequencing was done on a sample of peripheral blood. The receptors derive from a man aged 55-75 years with COVID-19, enrolled during active disease. CDR3s include the opening cysteine and the closing phenylalanine or tryptophan. D genes are given only for firm matches. Clone size is shown for a subset of rows, as once, few, many or a class of expanded clone.

CDR3nt: TGTGCCAGAAACCCCGACACCTTGAACACTGAAGCTTTCTTT
CDR3aa: CARNPDTLNTEAFF
v_gene: TRBV2
j_gene: TRBJ1-1
d_gene: .
abundance: .

CDR3nt: TGTGCCAGCAGCACGGGACAGGGGCAGAACTCTGGAAACACCATATATTTT
CDR3aa: CASSTGQGQNSGNTIYF
v_gene: TRBV21-1
j_gene: TRBJ1-3
d_gene: .
abundance: .

CDR3nt: TGCGCCAGCAGCCCGGGGGGGACAGGGAGGAACACCATATATTTT
CDR3aa: CASSPGGTGRNTIYF
v_gene: TRBV5-1
j_gene: TRBJ1-3
d_gene: TRBD1
abundance: .

CDR3nt: TGTGCCAGCAGTTATGGACAGGCGGGAAACTATGGCTACACCTTC
CDR3aa: CASSYGQAGNYGYTF
v_gene: TRBV28
j_gene: TRBJ1-2
d_gene: TRBD1
abundance: .

CDR3nt: TGTGCCAGCAGCTCCCCCCAGGGGTTCTACAATGAGCAGTTCTTC
CDR3aa: CASSSPQGFYNEQFF
v_gene: TRBV7-3
j_gene: TRBJ2-1
d_gene: .
abundance: .

CDR3nt: TGTGCCAGCAGCCAATCGGCAGGGACTAATGAAAAACTGTTTTTT
CDR3aa: CASSQSAGTNEKLFF
v_gene: TRBV16
j_gene: TRBJ1-4
d_gene: .
abundance: .

CDR3nt: TGTGCCAGCAGCCGGGACAGGGGAGGCAATCAGCCCCAGCATTTT
CDR3aa: CASSRDRGGNQPQHF
v_gene: TRBV7-2
j_gene: TRBJ1-5
d_gene: TRBD1
abundance: .

CDR3nt: TGTGCCAGCAGTTCCCCCCGAGGGGGGAGGGCCAACGAGCAGTACTTC
CDR3aa: CASSSPRGGRANEQYF
v_gene: TRBV27
j_gene: TRBJ2-7
d_gene: .
abundance: .

CDR3nt: TGTGCCAGCAGCCAAGAAGGCGCAGGGGGGACTGAAGCTTTCTTT
CDR3aa: CASSQEGAGGTEAFF
v_gene: TRBV4-2
j_gene: TRBJ1-1
d_gene: TRBD1
abundance: .

CDR3nt: TGTGCCAGCAGCGGGGAGGCAAGAAACACCATATATTTT
CDR3aa: CASSGEARNTIYF
v_gene: TRBV6-5
j_gene: TRBJ1-3
d_gene: .
abundance: .

CDR3nt: TGTGCCAGCAGCTTGGAGGCCAGGGGCTCCTACAATGAGCAGTTCTTC
CDR3aa: CASSLEARGSYNEQFF
v_gene: TRBV5-5
j_gene: TRBJ2-1
d_gene: .
abundance: .

CDR3nt: TGTGCCAGCAGACGGACAGGATCGAACTATGGCTACACCTTC
CDR3aa: CASRRTGSNYGYTF
v_gene: TRBV27
j_gene: TRBJ1-2
d_gene: TRBD1
abundance: .

CDR3nt: TGTGCCATCAGTGAATTGTCAAATCAGCCCCAGCATTTT
CDR3aa: CAISELSNQPQHF
v_gene: TRBV10-3
j_gene: TRBJ1-5
d_gene: .
abundance: few

CDR3nt: TGTGCCAGCAGACCGGGGACAGGGGAGTTTTATGGCTACACCTTC
CDR3aa: CASRPGTGEFYGYTF
v_gene: TRBV28
j_gene: TRBJ1-2
d_gene: TRBD1
abundance: .

CDR3nt: TGTGCCAGTAGTGCTCGGACAGGGGGTAGCGGGCAGCCCCAGCATTTT
CDR3aa: CASSARTGGSGQPQHF
v_gene: TRBV19
j_gene: TRBJ1-5
d_gene: TRBD1
abundance: .

CDR3nt: TGTGCCAGCTCGGAGGGACAGCTTTCTCAGCCCCAGCATTTT
CDR3aa: CASSEGQLSQPQHF
v_gene: TRBV6-5
j_gene: TRBJ1-5
d_gene: TRBD1
abundance: .

CDR3nt: TGTGCCAGCAGCCAAGATCCTGGGACAGTTACTTCACCCCTCCACTTT
CDR3aa: CASSQDPGTVTSPLHF
v_gene: TRBV3-1/TRBV3-2
j_gene: TRBJ1-6
d_gene: TRBD1
abundance: .

CDR3nt: TGCAGCGCATACGGACAGGGGAGCTATGGCTACACCTTC
CDR3aa: CSAYGQGSYGYTF
v_gene: TRBV29-1
j_gene: TRBJ1-2
d_gene: TRBD1
abundance: .

CDR3nt: TGTGCCACCAGCTTACAGGGGGCGGCGTACGAGCAGTACTTC
CDR3aa: CATSLQGAAYEQYF
v_gene: TRBV15
j_gene: TRBJ2-7
d_gene: TRBD1
abundance: few

CDR3nt: TGTGCCAGCAGCCAAGGAACGACGGGTGGCTACACCTTC
CDR3aa: CASSQGTTGGYTF
v_gene: TRBV3-1/TRBV3-2
j_gene: TRBJ1-2
d_gene: .
abundance: few

CDR3nt: TGTGCCAGCAGCTTAGGTCGAGGTACCGGGGAGCTGTTTTTT
CDR3aa: CASSLGRGTGELFF
v_gene: TRBV7-8
j_gene: TRBJ2-2
d_gene: .
abundance: .

CDR3nt: TGCGCCAGCAGCCAAGGGGGCTTTGATCTCGACTTAGAGACCCAGTACTTC
CDR3aa: CASSQGGFDLDLETQYF
v_gene: TRBV4-1
j_gene: TRBJ2-5
d_gene: .
abundance: .

CDR3nt: TGCGCCAGCAGCCCGGGACATACCAACGCTGGAAACACCATATATTTT
CDR3aa: CASSPGHTNAGNTIYF
v_gene: TRBV5-1
j_gene: TRBJ1-3
d_gene: .
abundance: .

CDR3nt: TGTGCCAGCAGCGTAGTAGGGGGGGAGACTGAAGCTTTCTTT
CDR3aa: CASSVVGGETEAFF
v_gene: TRBV9
j_gene: TRBJ1-1
d_gene: .
abundance: .